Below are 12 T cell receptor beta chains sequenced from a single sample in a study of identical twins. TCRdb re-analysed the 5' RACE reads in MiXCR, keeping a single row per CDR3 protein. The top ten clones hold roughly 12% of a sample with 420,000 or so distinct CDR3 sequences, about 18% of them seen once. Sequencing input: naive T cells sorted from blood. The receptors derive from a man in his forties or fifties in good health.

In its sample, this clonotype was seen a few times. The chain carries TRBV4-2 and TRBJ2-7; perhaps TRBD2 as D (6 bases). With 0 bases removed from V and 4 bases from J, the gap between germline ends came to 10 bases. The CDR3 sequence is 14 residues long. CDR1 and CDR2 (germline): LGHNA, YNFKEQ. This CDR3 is CASSQDSGRYEQYF. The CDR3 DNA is TGTGCCAGCAGCCAAGATTCGGGGAGGTACGAGCAGTACTTC.

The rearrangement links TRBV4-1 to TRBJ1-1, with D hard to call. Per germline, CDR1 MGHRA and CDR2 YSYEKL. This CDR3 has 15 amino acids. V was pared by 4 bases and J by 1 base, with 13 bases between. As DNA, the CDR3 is TGCGCCAGCAGCCCTGACACTTCCCGGAACACTGAAGCTTTCTTT. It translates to CASSPDTSRNTEAFF.

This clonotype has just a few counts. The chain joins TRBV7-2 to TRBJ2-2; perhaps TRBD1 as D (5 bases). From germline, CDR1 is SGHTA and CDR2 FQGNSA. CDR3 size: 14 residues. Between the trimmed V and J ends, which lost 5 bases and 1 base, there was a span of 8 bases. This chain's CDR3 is CASSQGRNTGELFF. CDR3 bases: TGTGCCAGCAGCCAGGGCAGGAACACCGGGGAGCTGTTTTTT.

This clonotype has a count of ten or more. CDR3 bases: TGTGCCAGCAGCTTGCGGCAGGGGGGCTGGAAGAACACTGAAGCTTTCTTT. Its protein product is CASSLRQGGWKNTEAFF. The chain combines TRBV5-6 with TRBJ1-1; 7 bases line up with TRBD1. With V trimmed by 1 base and J by 1 base, 10 bases remained unmatched. The CDR3 runs to 17 residues. Per germline, CDR1 SGHDT and CDR2 YYEEEE.

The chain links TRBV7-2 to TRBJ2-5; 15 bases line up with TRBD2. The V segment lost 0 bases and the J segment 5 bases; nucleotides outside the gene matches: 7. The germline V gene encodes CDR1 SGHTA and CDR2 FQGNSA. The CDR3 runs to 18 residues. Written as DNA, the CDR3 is TGTGCCAGCAGCTTAGCTTGGACTAGCGGGAGGGCTCGGGAGACCCAGTACTTC. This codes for CASSLAWTSGRARETQYF.

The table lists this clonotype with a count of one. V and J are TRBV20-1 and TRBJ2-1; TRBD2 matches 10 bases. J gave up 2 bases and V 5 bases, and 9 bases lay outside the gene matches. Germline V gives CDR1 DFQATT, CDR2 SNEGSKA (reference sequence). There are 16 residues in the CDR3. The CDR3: CSAPVFLAGAYNEQFF. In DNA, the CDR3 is TGCAGTGCTCCGGTGTTCCTAGCGGGGGCCTACAATGAGCAGTTCTTC.

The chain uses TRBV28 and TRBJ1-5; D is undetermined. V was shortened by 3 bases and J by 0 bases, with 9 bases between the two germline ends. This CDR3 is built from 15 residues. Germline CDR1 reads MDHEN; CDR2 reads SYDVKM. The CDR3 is CASSFPVYSNQPQHF. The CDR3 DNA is TGTGCCAGCAGTTTCCCCGTCTATAGCAATCAGCCCCAGCATTTT.

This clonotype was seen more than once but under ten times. The CDR3 DNA follows: TGCGCCAGCAGCCAAGAAAGACAGGGTTATAGAAACTACGAGCAGTACTTC. Residues: CASSQERQGYRNYEQYF. The V call is TRBV4-3, the J call TRBJ2-7; 7 nucleotides match TRBD1. CDR1 is LGHNA, CDR2 YSLEER, per germline. V gave up 0 bases and J gave up 3 bases; unmatched junction bases: 11. The length of the CDR3 is 17 residues.

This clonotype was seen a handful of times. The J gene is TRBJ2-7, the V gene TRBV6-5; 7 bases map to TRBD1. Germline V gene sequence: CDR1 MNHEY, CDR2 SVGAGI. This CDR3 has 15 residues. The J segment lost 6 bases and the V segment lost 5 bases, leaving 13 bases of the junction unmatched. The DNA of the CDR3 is TGTGCCAGCAGTCACCGGACAGGCCGCGTCACCGAGCAGTACTTC. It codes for CASSHRTGRVTEQYF.

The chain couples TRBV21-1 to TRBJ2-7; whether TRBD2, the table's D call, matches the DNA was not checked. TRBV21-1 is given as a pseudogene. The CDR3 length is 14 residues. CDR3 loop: CASSKSPGAHEQYF. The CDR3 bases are TGTGCCAGCAGCAAAAGTCCGGGGGCCCACGAGCAGTACTTC.

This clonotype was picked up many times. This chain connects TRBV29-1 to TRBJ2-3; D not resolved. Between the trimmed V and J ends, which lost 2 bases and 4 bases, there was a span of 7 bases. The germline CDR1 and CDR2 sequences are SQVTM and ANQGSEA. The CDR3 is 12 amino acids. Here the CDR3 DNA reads TGCAGCGTTGAACCTGGTCCAGATACGCAGTATTTT. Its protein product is CSVEPGPDTQYF.

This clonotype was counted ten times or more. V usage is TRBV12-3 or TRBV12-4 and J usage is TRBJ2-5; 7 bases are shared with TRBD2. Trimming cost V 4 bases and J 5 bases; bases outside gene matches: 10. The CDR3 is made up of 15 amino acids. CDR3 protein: CASSSRDYPYETQYF. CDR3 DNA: TGTGCCAGCAGTTCTCGGGACTACCCTTATGAGACCCAGTACTTC.